These 24 T cell receptor beta chains originate from one sample sequenced in a study of T-cell memory formation after mild COVID-19. One entry per CDR3 protein results from TCRdb running MiXCR on the 5' RACE reads. This table has a few hundred thousand distinct CDR3 sequences, approximately 19% appearing once. Specimen: PBMCs or a T cell subset sorted from them (not recorded which). These receptors originate from a man between 18 and 35 years old who had mild COVID-19 (a few samples of this study predate the infection). Cell type and time point are not known.

The J gene is TRBJ2-1, the V gene TRBV7-7; D remains ambiguous. Between the trimmed V and J ends, which lost 5 bases and 4 bases, there was a span of 15 bases. The CDR3 covers 15 residues. In germline, CDR1 is SSHAT, CDR2 FNYEAQ (reference sequence). The CDR3 reads CASSLIQAGYNEQFF. CDR3 sequence (DNA): TGTGCCAGCAGCCTAATCCAGGCCGGGTACAATGAGCAGTTCTTC.

This chain joins TRBV2 and TRBJ2-1; D gene unclear. V lost 1 base and J 7 bases, leaving 5 bases between the germline ends. Per the germline V gene, CDR1 is SNHLY and CDR2 is FYNNEI. This CDR3 has 12 amino acids. CDR3 region: CASSEDSNEQFF. As DNA, the CDR3 is TGTGCCAGCAGTGAAGACTCAAATGAGCAGTTCTTC.

This clonotype came up a few times. The junction does not match germline at one end; this may be a read error. The chain recombines TRBV5-1 with TRBJ2-5, with 15 bases aligning to TRBD2. Per germline, CDR1 SGHRS and CDR2 YFSETQ. The CDR3 is 16 amino acids. CDR3 in amino acids: CASSFGTSGGIEIQYF. Written as DNA, the CDR3 is TGCGCCAGCAGCTTCGGGACTAGCGGGGGGATTGAGATCCAGTACTTC.

J is TRBJ1-4 and V is TRBV4-1; TRBD1 matches 8 bases. The V segment lost 4 bases and the J segment 8 bases; nucleotides outside the gene matches: 12. Germline V gene sequence: CDR1 MGHRA, CDR2 YSYEKL. This CDR3 comprises 16 residues. CDR3 sequence: CASSPDNSRQGEKLFF. CDR3 nucleotide sequence: TGCGCCAGCAGCCCCGACAACTCTCGACAGGGGGAAAAACTGTTTTTT.

This clonotype was picked up a small number of times. The chain joins TRBV15 to TRBJ2-4; D not resolved. There are 14 residues in the CDR3. The germline CDR1 and CDR2 sequences are LNHNV and YYDKDF (reference sequence). V was shortened by 0 bases and J by 0 bases, with 3 bases between the two germline ends. CDR3 sequence: CATSREVAKNIQYF. The CDR3 DNA sequence: TGTGCCACCAGCAGAGAAGTAGCCAAAAACATTCAGTACTTC. Looking up the rest from reference TRBV15 and TRBJ2-4 gives the full variable domain: DAMVIQNPRYQVTQFGKPVTLSCSQTLNHNVMYWYQQKSSQAPKLLFHYYDKDFNNEADTPDNFQSRRPNTSFCFLDIRSPGLGDTAMYLCATSREVAKNIQYFGAGTRLSVL.

The CDR3 sequence is CASAGGNQPQHF. Written as DNA, the CDR3 is TGCGCCAGCGCAGGGGGCAATCAGCCCCAGCATTTT. The chain joins TRBV10-2 to TRBJ1-5, with a weak D call TRBD1 (6 bases). Germline CDR1 reads WSHSY; CDR2 reads SAAADI. Trimming removed 8 bases from V and 2 bases from J, with 7 bases in between. CDR3 length: 12 residues.

The chain couples TRBV5-1 to TRBJ2-6; D call uncertain. The CDR3 contains 16 residues. Germline CDR1 is SGHRS and CDR2 is YFSETQ. Trimming took 0 bases from V and 2 from J, leaving 9 bases between them. The CDR3 nucleotides read TGCGCCAGCAGCTTGGCCCTGACGACTGGGGCCAACGTCCTGACTTTC. It yields the protein CASSLALTTGANVLTF.

In its sample, this clonotype was seen a few times. The CDR3 region is CASSQDYQGALSGNTIYF. CDR3 nucleotides: TGCGCCAGCAGCCAAGACTATCAGGGGGCGCTTTCAGGAAACACCATATATTTT. The chain has TRBV4-3 and TRBJ1-3, with TRBD1 matching over 8 bases. Germline lookup yields CDR1 LGHNA and CDR2 YSLEER. The ends lost 0 bases at V and 4 bases at J; junction bases unmatched: 11. The CDR3 contains 18 residues.

This clonotype was counted a single time. The J gene is TRBJ1-2, the V gene TRBV5-1; D is undetermined. Germline V gene data show CDR1 as SGHRS and CDR2 as YFSETQ. V shed 0 bases and J shed 8 bases, with 11 bases lying between them. The CDR3 has 13 amino acids. In DNA form, the CDR3 reads TGCGCCAGCAGCTTGGAGCCTTCCGGGGGCTACACCTTC. It is translated as CASSLEPSGGYTF.

This clonotype was found a few times. The gene calls are TRBV6-6 and TRBJ1-2; no reliable D call. V lost 5 bases and J lost 5, with 18 bases in between. The germline gives CDR1 MNHNY, CDR2 SVGAGI (reference sequence). This CDR3 has 15 amino acids. The CDR3 protein is CASSLNSPLGYGYTF. CDR3 nucleotides: TGTGCCAGCAGTCTGAACTCACCCCTGGGGTATGGCTACACCTTC.

This clonotype was counted between two and nine times. This chain links TRBV11-2 with TRBJ1-4; no definite D call. CDR3 length equals 13 residues. CDR1 is SGHAT, CDR2 FQNNGV, per germline. Trimming pared 4 bases from V and 14 bases from J, leaving 17 bases between. CDR3 sequence: CASSSPGSPDLFF. The CDR3 bases are TGTGCCAGCAGCTCCCCCGGGAGCCCAGATCTGTTTTTT.

V and J are TRBV5-1 and TRBJ1-6; D is unresolved. Trimming stripped 2 bases from V and 0 bases from J, with 15 bases between. This CDR3 spans 18 amino acids. CDR1 is SGHRS and CDR2 is YFSETQ in the germline V gene. Here the CDR3 DNA reads TGCGCCAGCAGCTTTAGGACTTCGGAGAGCTCCTATAATTCACCCCTCCACTTT. Amino acids: CASSFRTSESSYNSPLHF.

The chain recombines TRBV7-9 with TRBJ1-1, with TRBD1 as a possible D gene (5 bases). Trimming cost V 5 bases and J 11 bases, with 18 bases left between them. CDR3 length: 13 residues. CDR1 is SEHNR and CDR2 is FQNEAQ in the germline V gene (reference sequence). The CDR3 DNA reads as TGTGCCAGCAGCCTCGGGACCTCGGGTGATGCTTTCTTT. Its protein product is CASSLGTSGDAFF.

The CDR3, as DNA: TGTGCCAGCAGCTCCCAGGGAGACAATGAGCAGTTCTTC. As protein: CASSSQGDNEQFF. This chain links TRBV7-2 with TRBJ2-1; D could derive from TRBD1 or TRBD2 (5 bases each). Germline V lookup: CDR1 SGHTA, CDR2 FQGNSA. Trimming stripped 4 bases from V and 5 bases from J, with 9 bases between. The CDR3 runs 13 residues.

The chain employs TRBV27 and TRBJ2-2, with D perhaps TRBD2 (6 bases). CDR3 length equals 14 residues. V lost 1 base and J lost 5, with 8 bases in between. Germline V CDR1 and CDR2: MNHEY, SMNVEV (reference sequence). The CDR3 protein is CASSLFGGTGELFF. The DNA of the CDR3 is TGTGCCAGCAGTTTATTCGGGGGAACCGGGGAGCTGTTTTTT.

The CDR3 loop reads CASSRQKETQYF. CDR3 nucleotide sequence: TGTGCCAGCAGCCGTCAAAAAGAGACCCAGTACTTC. The chain links TRBV28 to TRBJ2-5; D gene ambiguous. In germline, CDR1 is MDHEN, CDR2 SYDVKM. The germline V and J ends were trimmed by 6 bases and 3 bases, with 8 bases remaining between them. CDR3 length: 12 amino acids.

This clonotype was observed a few times. The CDR3 spells CASSAGTENQPQHF. DNA for the CDR3: TGTGCCAGCAGCGCCGGGACAGAAAATCAGCCCCAGCATTTT. This chain links TRBV3-1 with TRBJ1-5, with 7 positions matching TRBD1. Germline loops: CDR1 LGHDT, CDR2 YNNKEL (reference sequence). The CDR3 has 14 residues. The V and J ends lost 5 bases and 4 bases, in that order; junction bases with no gene match: 5.

The CDR3 DNA is TGTGCCAGCAGCTTAGCGGAAGCGGGGGCTGATACGCAGTATTTT. Protein sequence: CASSLAEAGADTQYF. This chain links TRBV7-9 with TRBJ2-3, with 8 bases identical to TRBD2. Germline CDR1 and CDR2: SEHNR and FQNEAQ (reference sequence). Trimming cost V 0 bases and J 6 bases; bases outside gene matches: 5. The CDR3 totals 15 residues.

This clonotype came up a few times. The rearrangement joins TRBV4-2 to TRBJ2-1; D is ambiguous. The CDR3 length is 12 residues. Germline V gene sequence: CDR1 LGHNA, CDR2 YNFKEQ. Trimming removed 0 bases at V and 15 bases at J, with 12 bases between. The DNA of the CDR3 is TGTGCCAGCAGCCAAGAGGGTTTTAGTAGGTTCTTC. The encoded protein is CASSQEGFSRFF.

This clonotype has a handful of counts. This chain connects TRBV7-2 to TRBJ2-3; weak D call: TRBD2 (6 bases). The ends were cut back, 3 bases at V and 9 bases at J, with 13 bases in the middle. This CDR3 spans 13 amino acids. Germline CDR1 and CDR2: SGHTA and FQGNSA. CDR3 sequence (DNA): TGTGCCAGCAGCTTGCGGTTGCGGGGAACGCAGTATTTT. It translates to CASSLRLRGTQYF.

V gene TRBV3-1 combines with J gene TRBJ2-1; 11 bases line up with TRBD1. This CDR3 region has 15 residues. CDR1 and CDR2 (germline): LGHDT, YNNKEL (reference sequence). J lost 8 bases, V lost 3 bases, and 6 bases had no gene match. The CDR3 bases are TGTGCCAGCAGCCATTGGACAGGGGGCGGCGATGAGCAGTTCTTC. It yields the protein CASSHWTGGGDEQFF.

There are a few counts of this clonotype. The V call is TRBV6-5, the J call TRBJ2-7, with D hard to call. CDR3 length: 13 amino acids. Germline values: CDR1 MNHEY, CDR2 SVGAGI. Trimming cost V 0 bases and J 6 bases, with 9 bases left between them. CDR3 sequence reads: CASSYSMGSEQYV. The CDR3 DNA reads as TGTGCCAGCAGTTACTCGATGGGTTCCGAGCAGTACGTC.

The chain couples TRBV9 to TRBJ1-2; possible D gene TRBD1, 6 bases. CDR1 is SGDLS, CDR2 YYNGEE, per germline. V gave up 4 bases and J gave up 8 bases, with 21 bases separating them. The CDR3 sequence is 15 residues long. CDR3 DNA sequence: TGTGCCAGCAGCTTGTTAGGGGCAGGGGAGTACGGCTACACCTTC. Amino acids: CASSLLGAGEYGYTF. The entire variable domain, with the rest obtained from reference TRBV9 and TRBJ1-2, is as follows: DSGVTQTPKHLITATGQRVTLRCSPRSGDLSVYWYQQSLDQGLQFLIQYYNGEERAKGNILERFSAQQFPDLHSELNLSSLELGDSALYFCASSLLGAGEYGYTFGSGTRLTVV.

V usage is TRBV7-2 and J usage is TRBJ2-7; TRBD1 matches at 10 bases. Losses at the gene ends were 5 bases for V and 2 bases for J; bases not matched to a gene: 3. The V gene's germline CDR1 is SGHTA and CDR2 FQGNSA. This CDR3 spans 14 amino acids. The CDR3 sequence: CASSIGQGAYEQYF. Written as DNA, the CDR3 is TGTGCCAGCAGCATAGGACAGGGGGCCTACGAGCAGTACTTC.